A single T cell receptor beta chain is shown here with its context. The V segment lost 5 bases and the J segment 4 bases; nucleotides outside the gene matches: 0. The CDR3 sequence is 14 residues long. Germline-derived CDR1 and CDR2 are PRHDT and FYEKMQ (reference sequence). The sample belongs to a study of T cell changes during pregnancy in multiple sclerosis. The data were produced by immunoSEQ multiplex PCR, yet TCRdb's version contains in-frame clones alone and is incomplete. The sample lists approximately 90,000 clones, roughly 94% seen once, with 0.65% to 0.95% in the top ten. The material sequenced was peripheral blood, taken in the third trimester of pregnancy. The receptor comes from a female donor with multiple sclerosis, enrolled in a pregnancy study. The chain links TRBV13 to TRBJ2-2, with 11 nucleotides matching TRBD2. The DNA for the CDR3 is TGTGCCAGCAGCCTAGCGGGAGGCACCGGGGAGCTGTTTTTT. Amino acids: CASSLAGGTGELFF.